This T cell receptor beta chain was obtained from a study of identical twins. Study results and limitations: Within monozygotic twins, out-of-frame TCR alpha sharing was underestimated by the models.

Worth noting for this clonotype: Its cognate antigen is unknown.

Template switching added a universal primer binding site, and final cDNA carried unique molecular identifiers. TCRdb reprocessed the 5' RACE reads via MiXCR and lists one record per CDR3 protein. The repertoire holds 240,000 or so distinct CDR3 sequences, 5.5% to 8% seen once, with 3% to 4% in the top ten. The same sample was also studied in work on yellow fever vaccine responses in identical twins.

This TCR was sampled from a woman between 18 and 30 years old in good health. Input material: memory (CD45RO+) T cells sorted from blood.

The CDR3 nucleotides are TGTGCCTTCAGTTTAGGTAGTTCGCCGGTGACTAATGAAAAACTGTTTTTT. This codes for CAFSLGSSPVTNEKLFF. V and J are TRBV12-3 or TRBV12-4 and TRBJ1-4; no firm D call. This CDR3 contains 17 residues. V was pared by 11 bases and J by 2 bases, with 24 bases between.